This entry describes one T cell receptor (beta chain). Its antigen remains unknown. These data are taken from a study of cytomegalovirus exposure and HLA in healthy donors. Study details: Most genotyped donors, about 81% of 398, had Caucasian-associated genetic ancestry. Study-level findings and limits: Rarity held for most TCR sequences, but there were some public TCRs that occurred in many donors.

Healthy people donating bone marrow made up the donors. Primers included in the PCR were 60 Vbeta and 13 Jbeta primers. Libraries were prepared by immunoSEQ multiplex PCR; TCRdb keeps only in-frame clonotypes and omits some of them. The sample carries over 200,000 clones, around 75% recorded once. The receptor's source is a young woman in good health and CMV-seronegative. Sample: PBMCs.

As DNA, the CDR3 is TGTGCCAGCAAGGCAGGGGACGGAAGCAATCAGCCCCAGCATTTT. The encoded protein is CASKAGDGSNQPQHF. The V gene is TRBV2, the J gene TRBJ1-5; D possibly corresponds to TRBD1 (6 bases). Per the germline V gene, CDR1 is SNHLY and CDR2 is FYNNEI. This CDR3 is built from 15 residues. With 7 bases removed from V and 1 base from J, the gap between germline ends came to 14 bases.